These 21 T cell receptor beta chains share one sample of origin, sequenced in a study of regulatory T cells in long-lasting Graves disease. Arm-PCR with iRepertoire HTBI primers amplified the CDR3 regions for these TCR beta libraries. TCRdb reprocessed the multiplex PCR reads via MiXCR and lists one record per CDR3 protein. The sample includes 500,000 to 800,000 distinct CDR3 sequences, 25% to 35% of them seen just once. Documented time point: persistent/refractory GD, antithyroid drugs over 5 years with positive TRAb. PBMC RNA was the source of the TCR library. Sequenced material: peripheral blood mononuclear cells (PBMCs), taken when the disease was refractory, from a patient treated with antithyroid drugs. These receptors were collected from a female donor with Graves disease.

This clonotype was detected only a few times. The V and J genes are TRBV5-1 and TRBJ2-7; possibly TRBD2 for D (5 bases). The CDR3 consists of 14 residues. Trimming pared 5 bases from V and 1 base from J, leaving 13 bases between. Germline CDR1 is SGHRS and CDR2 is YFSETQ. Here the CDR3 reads CASSPSLGSYEQYF. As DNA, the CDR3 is TGCGCCAGCAGTCCTAGCTTGGGTTCCTACGAGCAGTACTTC.

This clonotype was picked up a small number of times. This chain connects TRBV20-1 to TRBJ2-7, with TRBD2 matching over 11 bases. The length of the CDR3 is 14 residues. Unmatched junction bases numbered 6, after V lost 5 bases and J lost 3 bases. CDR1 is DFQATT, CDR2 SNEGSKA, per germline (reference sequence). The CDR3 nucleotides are TGCAGTGCTGAAACCGGGACTAGCGGCTACGAGCAGTACTTC. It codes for CSAETGTSGYEQYF.

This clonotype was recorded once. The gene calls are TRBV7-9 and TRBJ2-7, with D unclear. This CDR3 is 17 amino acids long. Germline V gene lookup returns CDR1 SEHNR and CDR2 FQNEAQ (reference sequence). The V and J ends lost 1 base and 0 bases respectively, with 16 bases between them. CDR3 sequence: CASSLGVARSSSYEQYF. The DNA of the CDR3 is TGTGCCAGCAGCTTAGGTGTGGCTCGGTCCAGCTCCTACGAGCAGTACTTC.

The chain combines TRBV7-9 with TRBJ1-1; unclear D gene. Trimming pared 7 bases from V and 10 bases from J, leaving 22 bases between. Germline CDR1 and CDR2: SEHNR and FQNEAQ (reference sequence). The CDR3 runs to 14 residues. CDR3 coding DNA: TGTGCCAGCATCCCGACTGGGCCTATGGAGGGAGCTTTCTTT. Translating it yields CASIPTGPMEGAFF.

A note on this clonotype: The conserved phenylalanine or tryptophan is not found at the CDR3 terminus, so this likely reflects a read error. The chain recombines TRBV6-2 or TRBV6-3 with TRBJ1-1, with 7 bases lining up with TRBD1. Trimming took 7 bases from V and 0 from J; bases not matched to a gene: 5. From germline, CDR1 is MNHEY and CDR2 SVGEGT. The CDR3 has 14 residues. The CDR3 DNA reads TGTGCCAGCACCCCGACAGGGTTGAACACTGAAGCTTTCCTT. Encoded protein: CASTPTGLNTEAFL.

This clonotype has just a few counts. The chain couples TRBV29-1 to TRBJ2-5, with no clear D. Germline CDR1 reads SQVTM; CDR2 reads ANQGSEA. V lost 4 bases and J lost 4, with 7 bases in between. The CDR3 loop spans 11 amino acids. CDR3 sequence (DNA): TGCAGCGTTGGACCGTCAGAGACCCAGTACTTC. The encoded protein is CSVGPSETQYF.

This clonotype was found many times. The CDR3 protein is CSARETSGQSWEETQYF. The CDR3 DNA is TGCAGTGCTAGGGAGACTAGCGGTCAATCTTGGGAGGAGACCCAGTACTTC. The chain links TRBV20-1 to TRBJ2-5; 9 positions agree with TRBD2. This CDR3 has 17 amino acids. Germline V gene sequence: CDR1 DFQATT, CDR2 SNEGSKA (reference sequence). V was pared by 3 bases and J by 5 bases, with 16 bases of the junction left unmatched.

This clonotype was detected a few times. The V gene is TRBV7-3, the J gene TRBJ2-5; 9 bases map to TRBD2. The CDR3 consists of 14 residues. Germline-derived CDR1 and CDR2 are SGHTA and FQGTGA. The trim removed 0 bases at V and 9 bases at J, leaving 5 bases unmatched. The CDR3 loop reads CASSLTRASGAQYF. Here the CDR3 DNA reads TGTGCCAGCAGCTTAACGCGGGCTAGCGGGGCCCAGTACTTC.

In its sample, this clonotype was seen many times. CDR3 in amino acids: CASKGRVYEQYF. CDR3 DNA: TGTGCCAGCAAAGGCAGGGTCTACGAGCAGTACTTC. J is TRBJ2-7 and V is TRBV6-1, with a possible D match to TRBD1 (5 bases). Germline V CDR1 and CDR2: MNHNS, SASEGT. Trimming took 7 bases from V and 3 from J, leaving 10 bases between them. The CDR3 sequence is 12 residues long.

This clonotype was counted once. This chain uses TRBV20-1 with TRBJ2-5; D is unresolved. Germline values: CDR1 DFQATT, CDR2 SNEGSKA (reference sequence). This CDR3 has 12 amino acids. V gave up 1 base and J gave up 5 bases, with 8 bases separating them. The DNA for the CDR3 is TGCAGTGCTAGAGCGCTGTTGGAGACCCAGTACTTC. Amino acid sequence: CSARALLETQYF.

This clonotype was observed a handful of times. The CDR3 nucleotides are TGCAGTGCTAGAGATCGGAGGAGAGTATCCGGGGAGACCCAGTACTTC. It encodes CSARDRRRVSGETQYF. The V gene is TRBV20-1, the J gene TRBJ2-5, with a possible D match to TRBD2 (5 bases). Germline CDR1 reads DFQATT; CDR2 reads SNEGSKA (reference sequence). CDR3 length: 16 residues. Trimming cost V 0 bases and J 5 bases, with 19 bases left between them.

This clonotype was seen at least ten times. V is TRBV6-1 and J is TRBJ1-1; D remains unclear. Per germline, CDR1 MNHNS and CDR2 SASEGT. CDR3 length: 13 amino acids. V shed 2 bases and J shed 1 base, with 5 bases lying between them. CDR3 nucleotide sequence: TGTGCCAGCAGTGAACTCCCGAACACTGAAGCTTTCTTT. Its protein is CASSELPNTEAFF.

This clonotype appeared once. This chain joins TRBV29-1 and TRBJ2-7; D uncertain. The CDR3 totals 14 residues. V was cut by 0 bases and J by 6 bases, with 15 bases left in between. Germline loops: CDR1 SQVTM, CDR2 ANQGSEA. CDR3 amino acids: CSVEDPTDRREQYF. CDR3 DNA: TGCAGCGTTGAAGATCCAACCGATCGTCGCGAGCAGTACTTC.

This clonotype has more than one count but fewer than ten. The CDR3 sequence: CASSATGVDSPLHF. In nucleotides, the CDR3 is TGCGCCAGCAGTGCGACGGGAGTTGATTCACCCCTCCACTTT. The genes are TRBV10-1 and TRBJ1-6; D gene uncertain. The germline CDR1 and CDR2 sequences are WNHNN and SYGVQD (reference sequence). CDR3 length: 14 residues. V was pared by 4 bases and J by 8 bases, with 12 bases between.

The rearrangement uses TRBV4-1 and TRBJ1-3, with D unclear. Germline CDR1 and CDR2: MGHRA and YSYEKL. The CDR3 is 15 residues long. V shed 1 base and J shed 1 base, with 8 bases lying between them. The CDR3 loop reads CASSQAYGSGNTIYF. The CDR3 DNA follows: TGCGCCAGCAGCCAAGCGTATGGTTCTGGAAACACCATATATTTT.

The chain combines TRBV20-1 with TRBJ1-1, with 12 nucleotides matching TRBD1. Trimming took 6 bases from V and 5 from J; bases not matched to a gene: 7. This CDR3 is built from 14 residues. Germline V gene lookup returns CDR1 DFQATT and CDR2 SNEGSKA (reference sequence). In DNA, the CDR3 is TGCAGTGCCTTGGGACAGGGGGCGCGAACTGAAGCTTTCTTT. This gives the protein CSALGQGARTEAFF.

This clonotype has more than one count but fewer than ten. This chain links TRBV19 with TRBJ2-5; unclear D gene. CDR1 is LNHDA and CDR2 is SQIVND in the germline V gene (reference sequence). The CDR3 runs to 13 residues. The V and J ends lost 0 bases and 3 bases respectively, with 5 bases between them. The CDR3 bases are TGTGCCAGTAGTATAGATGTGGAAGAGACCCAGTACTTC. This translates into CASSIDVEETQYF.

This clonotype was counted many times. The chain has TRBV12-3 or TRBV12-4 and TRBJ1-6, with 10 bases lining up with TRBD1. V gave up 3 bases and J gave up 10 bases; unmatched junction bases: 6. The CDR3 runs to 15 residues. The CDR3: CASSLGTGVNSPLHF. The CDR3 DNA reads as TGTGCCAGCAGTTTGGGGACAGGGGTTAACTCACCCCTCCACTTT.

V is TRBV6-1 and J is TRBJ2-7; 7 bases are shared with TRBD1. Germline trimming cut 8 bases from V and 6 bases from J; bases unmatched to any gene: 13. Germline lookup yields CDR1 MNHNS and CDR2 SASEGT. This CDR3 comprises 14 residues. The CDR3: CASGQDRVRSEQYF. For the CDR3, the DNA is TGTGCCAGCGGACAAGACAGGGTTAGGAGCGAGCAGTACTTC.

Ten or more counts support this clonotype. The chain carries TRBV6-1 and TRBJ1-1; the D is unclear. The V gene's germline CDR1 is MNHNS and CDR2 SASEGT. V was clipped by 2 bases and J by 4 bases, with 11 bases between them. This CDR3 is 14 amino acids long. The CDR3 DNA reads TGTGCCAGCAGTGAACGGGGTTTACGCACTGAAGCTTTCTTT. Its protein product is CASSERGLRTEAFF.

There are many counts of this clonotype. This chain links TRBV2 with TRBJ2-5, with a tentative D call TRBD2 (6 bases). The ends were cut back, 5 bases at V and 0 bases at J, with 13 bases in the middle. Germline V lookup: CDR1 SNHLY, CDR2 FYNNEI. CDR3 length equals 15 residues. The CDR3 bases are TGTGCCAGCAGTCTTCCCAGCGGGCACCAAGAGACCCAGTACTTC. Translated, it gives CASSLPSGHQETQYF.